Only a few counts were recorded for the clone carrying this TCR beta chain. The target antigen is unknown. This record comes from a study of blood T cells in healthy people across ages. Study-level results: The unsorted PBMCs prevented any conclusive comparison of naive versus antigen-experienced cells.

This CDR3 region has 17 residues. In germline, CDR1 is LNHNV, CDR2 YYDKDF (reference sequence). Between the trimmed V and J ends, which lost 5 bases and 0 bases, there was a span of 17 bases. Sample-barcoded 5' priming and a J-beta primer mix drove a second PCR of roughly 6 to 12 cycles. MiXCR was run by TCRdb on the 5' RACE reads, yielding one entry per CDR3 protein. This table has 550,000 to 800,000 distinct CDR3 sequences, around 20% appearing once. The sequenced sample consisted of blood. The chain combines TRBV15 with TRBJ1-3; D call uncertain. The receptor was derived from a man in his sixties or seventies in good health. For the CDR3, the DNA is TGTGCCACCAGCCCTAGATCGGGAAGCCACTCTGGAAACACCATATATTTT. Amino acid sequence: CATSPRSGSHSGNTIYF. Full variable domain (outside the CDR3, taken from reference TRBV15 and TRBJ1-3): DAMVIQNPRYQVTQFGKPVTLSCSQTLNHNVMYWYQQKSSQAPKLLFHYYDKDFNNEADTPDNFQSRRPNTSFCFLDIRSPGLGDTAMYLCATSPRSGSHSGNTIYFGEGSWLTVV.